The rows below give T cell receptor beta chains drawn from one sample of a study of blood T cell repertoires in COVID-19. Sequencing was performed with immunoSEQ multiplex PCR; in TCRdb, only in-frame clones are kept and a portion is missing. Altogether some 300,000 clones are present, roughly nine tenths being singletons, with the ten largest covering approximately 2%. The sequenced sample was peripheral blood. These receptors were taken from a woman aged 25 to 39 with COVID-19, enrolled during active disease. Both conserved end residues are part of each CDR3. The D gene is left open where the match is weak. Clone sizes are given selectively: once, few, many, or a class where the clone is expanded.

>15|TRBJ1-5|TRBD1|once|TRBV2
TGTGCCAGCAGAGGACAGGTGATCGGCAATCAGCCCCAGCATTTT
CASRGQVIGNQPQHF
>15|TRBJ1-1|TRBD1|-|TRBV6-5
TGTGCCAGCAGTTACCACGGACAGGGGCTCACTGAAGCTTTCTTT
CASSYHGQGLTEAFF
>17|TRBJ1-2|-|-|TRBV6-6
TGTGCCAGCAGTCCTCCGGGACTGCAAAAACCCCTCTATGGCTACACCTTC
CASSPPGLQKPLYGYTF
>15|TRBJ2-1|-|-|TRBV4-2
TGTGCCAGCAGCCAAGAGGGGGCTAACTACAATGAGCAGTTCTTC
CASSQEGANYNEQFF
>13|TRBJ2-3|-|-|TRBV15
TGTGCCACCAGCAGAGCGAGCACAGATACGCAGTATTTT
CATSRASTDTQYF
>15|TRBJ2-2|TRBD1|-|TRBV9
TGTGCCAGCAGCGTAGGGGACAGCAACACCGGGGAGCTGTTTTTT
CASSVGDSNTGELFF
>17|TRBJ2-1|TRBD2|-|TRBV18
TGTGCCAGCCTCCCCGGGACTAGCGGGGGGTCCCCCAATGAGCAGTTCTTC
CASLPGTSGGSPNEQFF
>15|TRBJ2-5|TRBD2|-|TRBV4-3
TGCGCCAGCAGCGAAGAAGCGGGGTTGGCAGAGACCCAGTACTTC
CASSEEAGLAETQYF
>14|TRBJ1-5|-|-|TRBV5-1
TGCGCCAGCAGCTTGGTAGGGGGTAATCAGCCCCAGCATTTT
CASSLVGGNQPQHF
>13|TRBJ1-2|-|-|TRBV27
TGTGCCAGCAGTTTATTAGCTAACTATGGCTACACCTTC
CASSLLANYGYTF